Below, 4 T cell receptor beta chains from the same sample are listed, as sequenced in a study of shared clonotypes between healthy human individuals. Naive CD8 cells lacked CD45RO and underwent positive selection for CCR7, leaving out terminally differentiated effector memory CD45RA+ cells. The assay was immunoSEQ multiplex PCR, and TCRdb's table has in-frame clones only and misses some. The sample contains about 600,000 clones, roughly 98% of which appear only once. The sample taken for sequencing was naive CD8+ T cells sorted from blood. The source of these receptors is a man aged 25-40 years in good health.

The rearrangement links TRBV11-2 to TRBJ2-1; 12 nucleotides line up with TRBD2. CDR1 is SGHAT, CDR2 FQNNGV, per germline. This CDR3 has 17 amino acids. J lost 5 bases, V lost 2 bases, and 7 bases had no gene match. The CDR3 DNA follows: TGTGCCAGCAGCTTATTTGTGACTAGCGGGAGAAACAATGAGCAGTTCTTC. Protein sequence: CASSLFVTSGRNNEQFF. Using reference TRBV11-2 and TRBJ2-1 for the parts outside the CDR3, the full variable domain is EAGVAQSPRYKIIEKRQSVAFWCNPISGHATLYWYQQILGQGPKLLIQFQNNGVVDDSQLPKDRFSAERLKGVDSTLKIQPAKLEDSAVYLCASSLFVTSGRNNEQFFGPGTRLTVL.

The genes are TRBV27 and TRBJ1-2, with a weak D call TRBD1 (6 bases). The CDR3 is made up of 13 amino acids. In germline, CDR1 is MNHEY, CDR2 SMNVEV (reference sequence). Trimming took off 3 bases at V and 6 bases at J, with 11 bases between the two ends. The CDR3 DNA reads TGTGCCAGCAGTTTTCAGGGGAGTCATGGCTACACCTTC. Its translation: CASSFQGSHGYTF.

The rearrangement joins TRBV5-4 to TRBJ1-1; 11 nucleotides align to TRBD1. The J segment lost 4 bases and the V segment lost 3 bases, leaving 8 bases of the junction unmatched. This CDR3 comprises 16 residues. In germline, CDR1 is SGHNT, CDR2 YYREEE (reference sequence). The CDR3 spells CASSSRDRGSGTEAFF. DNA of the CDR3: TGTGCCAGCAGCTCGCGGGACAGGGGGTCGGGCACTGAAGCTTTCTTT.

The J gene is TRBJ2-1, the V gene TRBV4-3; D call uncertain. This CDR3 comprises 13 residues. CDR1 and CDR2 (germline): LGHNA, YSLEER. The V and J ends lost 0 bases and 9 bases respectively, with 9 bases between them. The CDR3 here is CASSQESRFEQFF. CDR3 coding DNA: TGCGCCAGCAGCCAAGAAAGCCGGTTTGAGCAGTTCTTC.